These T cell receptor beta chains were read from a single sample in a study of shared clonotypes between healthy human individuals. Produced via immunoSEQ multiplex PCR; TCRdb's table is partial and in-frame only. Here the sample spans 1.4 million or so clones, just under 99% being singletons. Sequenced sample: naive CD4+ T cells sorted from blood. The receptors come from a man aged 30 to 39 in good health. Both conserved end residues are part of each CDR3. The order of the fields is CDR3 protein, V gene, CDR3 length.

CDR3 protein: CASSQPGTAFTDTQYF
V gene: TRBV5-8
CDR3 length: 16

CDR3 protein: CASKGLRNTEAFF
V gene: TRBV6-5
CDR3 length: 13

CDR3 protein: CASSLRLAGVETQYF
V gene: TRBV18
CDR3 length: 15

CDR3 protein: CASSLMTGATDTQYF
V gene: TRBV5-1
CDR3 length: 15

CDR3 protein: CAWGSDTQYF
V gene: TRBV30
CDR3 length: 10

CDR3 protein: CASSLPDAYEQYF
V gene: TRBV7-6
CDR3 length: 13

CDR3 protein: CASSRTEKLFF
V gene: TRBV18
CDR3 length: 11

CDR3 protein: CASSVGQTSYEQYF
V gene: TRBV9
CDR3 length: 14

CDR3 protein: CASSEGVAGTFYEQYF
V gene: TRBV10-2
CDR3 length: 16

CDR3 protein: CAISEMESYNEQFF
V gene: TRBV10-3
CDR3 length: 14

CDR3 protein: CASSERYEQYF
V gene: TRBV2
CDR3 length: 11

CDR3 protein: CASSLERSKAYEQYF
V gene: TRBV7-8
CDR3 length: 15

CDR3 protein: CASSLVITGGGNTQYF
V gene: TRBV7-2
CDR3 length: 16

CDR3 protein: CASSGPGAQHF
V gene: TRBV10-1
CDR3 length: 11

CDR3 protein: CASSLWGSNNEQFF
V gene: TRBV7-2
CDR3 length: 14

CDR3 protein: CASSQALLAGGETQYF
V gene: TRBV14
CDR3 length: 16

CDR3 protein: CASSPPSGVDTQYF
V gene: TRBV18
CDR3 length: 14

CDR3 protein: CASSPGGVQETQYF
V gene: TRBV5-4
CDR3 length: 14

CDR3 protein: CASSVKGSGLTDTQYF
V gene: TRBV9
CDR3 length: 16

CDR3 protein: CASSPSEPGYTF
V gene: TRBV18
CDR3 length: 12

CDR3 protein: CASSLGTTDGYTF
V gene: TRBV5-1
CDR3 length: 13

CDR3 protein: CASSSEPPPNEQFF
V gene: TRBV5-1
CDR3 length: 14

CDR3 protein: CASSLAQLAVDTQYF
V gene: TRBV5-1
CDR3 length: 15

CDR3 protein: CASSFGTSSYEQYF
V gene: TRBV14
CDR3 length: 14

CDR3 protein: CASSTFRGNYGYTF
V gene: TRBV28
CDR3 length: 14

CDR3 protein: CSVAGRAGGEQYF
V gene: TRBV29-1
CDR3 length: 13

CDR3 protein: CAGGLASPGAGELFF
V gene: TRBV28
CDR3 length: 15